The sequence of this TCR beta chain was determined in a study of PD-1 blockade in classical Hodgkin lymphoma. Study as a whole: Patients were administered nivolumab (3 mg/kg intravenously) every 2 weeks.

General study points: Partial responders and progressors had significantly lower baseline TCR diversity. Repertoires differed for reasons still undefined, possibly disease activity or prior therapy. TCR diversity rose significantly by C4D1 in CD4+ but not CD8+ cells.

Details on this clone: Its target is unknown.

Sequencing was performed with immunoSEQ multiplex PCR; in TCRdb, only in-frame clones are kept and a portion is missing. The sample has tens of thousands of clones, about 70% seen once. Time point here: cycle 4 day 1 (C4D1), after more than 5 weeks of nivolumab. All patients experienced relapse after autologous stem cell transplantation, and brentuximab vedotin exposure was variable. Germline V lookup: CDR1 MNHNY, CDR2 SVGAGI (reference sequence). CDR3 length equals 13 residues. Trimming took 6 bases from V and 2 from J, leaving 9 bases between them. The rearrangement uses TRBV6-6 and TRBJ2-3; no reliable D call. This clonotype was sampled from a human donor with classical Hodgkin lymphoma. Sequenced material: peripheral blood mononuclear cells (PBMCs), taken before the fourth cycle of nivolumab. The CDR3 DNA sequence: TGTGCCAGCAGGACCCCAGCCACAGATACGCAGTATTTT. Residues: CASRTPATDTQYF.